This T cell receptor (beta chain) was obtained from a study of blood T cell repertoires in COVID-19. In the original processing: Estimates of nucleated cell counts were drawn from the amplification of reference gene primers. Clones were read by immunoSEQ multiplex PCR, and TCRdb kept only the in-frame ones, dropping some. Clone size and V and J calls were adopted from that table, with D and trimming inferred from the DNA. The sample yields tens of thousands of clones, 60% to 80% seen once. V shed 6 bases, J shed 8 bases, and the junction held 15 bases outside the gene matches. Germline-derived CDR1 and CDR2 are MGHDK and SYGVNS. The CDR3 sequence is 15 residues long.

The rearrangement uses TRBV25-1 and TRBJ1-2; 7 nucleotides line up with TRBD1. This sequence was found in a woman in her 70s with acute or convalescent COVID-19. Sequenced: peripheral blood. CDR3 residues: CASRREQGERGGYTF. The CDR3 nucleotides read TGTGCCAGCAGGAGGGAGCAGGGGGAACGTGGGGGCTACACCTTC.